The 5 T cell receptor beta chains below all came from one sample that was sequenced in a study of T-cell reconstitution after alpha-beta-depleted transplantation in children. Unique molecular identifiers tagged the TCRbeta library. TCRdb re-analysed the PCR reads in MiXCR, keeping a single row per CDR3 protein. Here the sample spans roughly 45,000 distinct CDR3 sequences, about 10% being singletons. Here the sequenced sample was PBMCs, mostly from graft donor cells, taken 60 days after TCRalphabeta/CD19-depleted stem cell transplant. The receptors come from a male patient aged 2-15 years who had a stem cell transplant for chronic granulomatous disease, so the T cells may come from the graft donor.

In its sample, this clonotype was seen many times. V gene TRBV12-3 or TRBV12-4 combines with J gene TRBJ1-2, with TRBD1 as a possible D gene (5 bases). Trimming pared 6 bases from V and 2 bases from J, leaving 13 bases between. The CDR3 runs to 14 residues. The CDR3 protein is CASRRQSPNYGYTF. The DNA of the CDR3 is TGTGCCAGCAGAAGACAGAGTCCCAACTATGGCTACACCTTC.

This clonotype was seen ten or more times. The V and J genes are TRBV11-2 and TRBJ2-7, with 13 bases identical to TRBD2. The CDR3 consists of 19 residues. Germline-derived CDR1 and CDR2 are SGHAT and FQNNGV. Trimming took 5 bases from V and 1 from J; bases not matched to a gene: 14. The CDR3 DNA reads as TGTGCCAGCAGCCCGACGGGGACTAGCGGGATCTCAGGGTCCTACGAGCAGTACTTC. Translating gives CASSPTGTSGISGSYEQYF. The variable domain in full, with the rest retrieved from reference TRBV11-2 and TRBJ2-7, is EAGVAQSPRYKIIEKRQSVAFWCNPISGHATLYWYQQILGQGPKLLIQFQNNGVVDDSQLPKDRFSAERLKGVDSTLKIQPAKLEDSAVYLCASSPTGTSGISGSYEQYFGPGTRLTVT.

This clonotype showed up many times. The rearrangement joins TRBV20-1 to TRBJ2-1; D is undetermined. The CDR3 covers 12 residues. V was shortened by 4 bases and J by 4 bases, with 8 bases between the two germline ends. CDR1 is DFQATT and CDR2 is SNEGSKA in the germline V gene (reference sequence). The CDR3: CSAIDWYNEQFF. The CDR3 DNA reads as TGCAGTGCTATAGACTGGTACAATGAGCAGTTCTTC.

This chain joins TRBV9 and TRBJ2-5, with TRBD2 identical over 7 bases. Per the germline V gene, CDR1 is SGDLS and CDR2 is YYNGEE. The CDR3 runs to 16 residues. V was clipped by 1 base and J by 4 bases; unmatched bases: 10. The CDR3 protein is CASSVQEGGIGETQYF. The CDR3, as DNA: TGTGCCAGCAGCGTACAGGAGGGAGGGATTGGAGAGACCCAGTACTTC.

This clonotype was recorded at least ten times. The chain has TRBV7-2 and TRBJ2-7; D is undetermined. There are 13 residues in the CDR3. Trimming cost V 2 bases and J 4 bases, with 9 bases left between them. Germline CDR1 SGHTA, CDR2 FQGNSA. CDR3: CASSLSPGYEQYF. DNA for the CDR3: TGTGCCAGCAGCTTATCCCCAGGATACGAGCAGTACTTC.